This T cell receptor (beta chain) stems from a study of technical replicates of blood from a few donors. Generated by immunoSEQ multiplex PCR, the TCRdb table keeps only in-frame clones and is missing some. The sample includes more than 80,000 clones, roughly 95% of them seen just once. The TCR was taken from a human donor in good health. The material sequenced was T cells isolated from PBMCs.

For the CDR3, the DNA is TGTGCCAGTAGTATAGATTTAGGGGGAAACACTGAAGCTTTCTTT. The encoded protein is CASSIDLGGNTEAFF. The V and J genes are TRBV19 and TRBJ1-1; the D gene is possibly TRBD1 (6 bases). V dropped 0 bases and J dropped 2 bases, with 10 bases sitting between them. CDR3 length: 15 amino acids. CDR1 is LNHDA and CDR2 is SQIVND in the germline V gene (reference sequence).